The 23 T cell receptor beta chains below all came from one sample that was sequenced in a study of metastatic and nonmetastatic thyroid tumors. Every patient underwent thyroid surgery untreated. TCRdb reprocessed the PCR reads using MiXCR. The sample yields around 14,000 clones, 24% seen once. Source material: tumor tissue. The receptors here all came from a female donor with papillary thyroid cancer or a benign thyroid nodule (not recorded which). Some clones in this sample may be carry-over from other donors' samples.

This chain joins TRBV3-1 and TRBJ2-1, with TRBD2 identical over 7 bases. The junction had 13 bases not matched to a gene; V was cut back by 6 bases and J by 8 bases. Germline loops: CDR1 LGHDT, CDR2 YNNKEL (reference sequence). The CDR3 is made up of 15 amino acids. CDR3 sequence (DNA): TGTGCCAGCAGTCCCGCCCTGACTAGCAGCTATGAGCAGTTCTTC. It translates to CASSPALTSSYEQFF.

This clone has a single count. An end of the junction differs from the germline gene, which may be a read error. The V gene is TRBV7-9, the J gene TRBJ2-7; perhaps TRBD1 as D (5 bases). CDR3 length equals 13 residues. Germline CDR1 and CDR2: SEHNR and FQNEAQ (reference sequence). The CDR3 is CASSLGRVGEHYF. In DNA, the CDR3 is TGTGCCAGCAGCTTGGGCAGGGTGGGCGAGCATTACTTC. Complete variable domain (other parts from reference TRBV7-9 and TRBJ2-7): DTGVSQNPRHKITKRGQNVTFRCDPISEHNRLYWYRQTLGQGPEFLTYFQNEAQLEKSRLLSDRFSAERPKGSFSTLEIQRTEQGDSAMYLCASSLGRVGEHYFGPGTRLTVT.

The chain joins TRBV19 to TRBJ2-2, with D possibly being TRBD1 (5 bases). With 3 bases removed from V and 3 bases from J, the gap between germline ends came to 5 bases. The CDR3 has 13 amino acids. Germline V gene sequence: CDR1 LNHDA, CDR2 SQIVND (reference sequence). The CDR3 is CASSMGHTGELFF. The DNA for the CDR3 is TGTGCCAGTAGTATGGGGCACACCGGGGAGCTGTTTTTT.

This clone was counted a few times. For the CDR3, the DNA is TGCAGTGCTAGGGAGGCTGGCGCGGGAGGAACGTACGAGCAGTACTTC. As protein: CSAREAGAGGTYEQYF. The rearrangement joins TRBV20-1 to TRBJ2-7; 8 positions match TRBD2. Germline lookup yields CDR1 DFQATT and CDR2 SNEGSKA (reference sequence). The CDR3 sequence is 16 residues long. V was clipped by 3 bases and J by 4 bases; unmatched bases: 14.

In this sample, this clone is medium-sized. The V and J genes are TRBV19 and TRBJ2-7; D possibly corresponds to TRBD2 (6 bases). Per the germline V gene, CDR1 is LNHDA and CDR2 is SQIVND (reference sequence). CDR3 size: 10 residues. Between the trimmed V and J ends, which lost 10 bases and 6 bases, there was a span of 10 bases. CDR3 sequence: CATWRGEQYF. The CDR3 region has the DNA TGTGCCACTTGGAGGGGCGAGCAGTACTTC.

The V call is TRBV3-1, the J call TRBJ1-2; 8 bases line up with TRBD1. This CDR3 is 15 amino acids long. V gave up 2 bases and J gave up 5 bases; unmatched junction bases: 7. CDR1 and CDR2 from the germline V gene are LGHDT and YNNKEL (reference sequence). CDR3: CASSQWDRPQYGYTF. CDR3 DNA: TGTGCCAGCAGCCAATGGGACAGGCCACAATATGGCTACACCTTC.

The sample holds a few counts of this clone. The chain couples TRBV25-1 to TRBJ1-1; no clear D. V was shortened by 6 bases and J by 7 bases, with 15 bases between the two germline ends. Germline values: CDR1 MGHDK, CDR2 SYGVNS. CDR3 length: 13 amino acids. CDR3 amino acids: CASSEGTYDEAFF. The CDR3 coding sequence is TGTGCCAGCAGCGAGGGAACCTACGATGAAGCTTTCTTT. Filled out from reference TRBV25-1 and TRBJ1-1, the complete variable domain reads EADIYQTPRYLVIGTGKKITLECSQTMGHDKMYWYQQDPGMELHLIHYSYGVNSTEKGDLSSESTVSRIRTEHFPLTLESARPSHTSQYLCASSEGTYDEAFFGQGTRLTVV.

This clone was picked up many times. This chain links TRBV3-1 with TRBJ2-4; either TRBD1 or TRBD2 may fit D (5 bases each). Trimming pared 4 bases from V and 16 bases from J, leaving 20 bases between. This CDR3 region has 13 residues. In germline, CDR1 is LGHDT, CDR2 YNNKEL (reference sequence). This chain's CDR3 is CASSPSYSGTYYF. CDR3 nucleotide sequence: TGTGCCAGCAGCCCGTCCTATTCGGGGACGTATTACTTC.

This chain links TRBV6-1 with TRBJ2-7; TRBD2 matches 11 bases. Germline V lookup: CDR1 MNHNS, CDR2 SASEGT. The ends lost 5 bases at V and 2 bases at J; junction bases unmatched: 8. The CDR3 extends over 16 amino acids. For the CDR3, the DNA is TGTGCCAGCAGTACACCCGGGACTAGCGGAACCTACGAGCAGTACTTC. This gives the protein CASSTPGTSGTYEQYF.

This clone showed up many times. The chain links TRBV28 to TRBJ1-4, with D unresolved. The CDR3 totals 16 residues. Germline CDR1 reads MDHEN; CDR2 reads SYDVKM. The germline V and J ends were trimmed by 3 bases and 8 bases, with 19 bases remaining between them. CDR3 DNA sequence: TGTGCCAGCAGTTTTGGGCTGTCTATAGTGCGGGAAAAACTGTTTTTT. Its translation is CASSFGLSIVREKLFF.

This clone came up many times. This chain joins TRBV4-2 and TRBJ1-2; TRBD1 might be the D (6 bases). V was trimmed by 3 bases and J by 4 bases, leaving 6 bases between them. Germline CDR1 and CDR2: LGHNA and YNFKEQ. The CDR3 loop spans 12 amino acids. The CDR3 DNA sequence: TGTGCCAGCAGCCAGGACAGCTATGGCTACACCTTC. This encodes CASSQDSYGYTF.

The gene calls are TRBV11-2 and TRBJ1-3, with D perhaps matching TRBD1 (5 bases). The CDR3 consists of 14 residues. Germline V CDR1 and CDR2: SGHAT, FQNNGV. The V gene lost 4 bases and the J gene lost 0 bases, with 7 bases spanning the gap. The CDR3 here is CASSSGNSGNTIYF. The CDR3 nucleotides are TGTGCCAGCAGCTCAGGGAACTCTGGAAACACCATATATTTT.

This clone has just a few counts. The rearrangement uses TRBV15 and TRBJ1-5, with TRBD1 matching over 9 bases. This CDR3 spans 16 amino acids. Germline V lookup: CDR1 LNHNV, CDR2 YYDKDF (reference sequence). V was pared by 5 bases and J by 1 base, with 6 bases of the junction left unmatched. The CDR3 DNA reads as TGTGCCACCAGCCCACAGGGGGCTTTAAGCAATCAGCCCCAGCATTTT. It is translated as CATSPQGALSNQPQHF.

The chain employs TRBV5-1 and TRBJ2-7; D call uncertain. The CDR3 loop spans 14 amino acids. Germline CDR1 SGHRS, CDR2 YFSETQ. V lost 4 bases to trimming and J lost 0 bases, with 11 bases between them. CDR3 in DNA: TGCGCCAGCAGCCCCAGTCCCAGCTCCTACGAGCAGTACTTC. Amino acids: CASSPSPSSYEQYF.

Many counts were recorded for this clone. The chain combines TRBV27 with TRBJ1-1, with a possible D match to TRBD1 (6 bases). In germline, CDR1 is MNHEY, CDR2 SMNVEV (reference sequence). Trimming cost V 3 bases and J 4 bases, with 15 bases left between them. The CDR3 length is 15 residues. The CDR3, as DNA: TGTGCCAGCAGTTTCAGGCAGGGGTTGAGCACTGAAGCTTTCTTT. Its translation: CASSFRQGLSTEAFF.

This chain connects TRBV9 to TRBJ2-3; 7 nucleotides line up with TRBD2. In germline, CDR1 is SGDLS, CDR2 YYNGEE. The length of the CDR3 is 16 residues. As DNA, the CDR3 is TGTTCCAACAGCGTAGCCGCGGGGGAGAGCACAGATACGCAGTATTTT. This encodes CSNSVAAGESTDTQYF.

This clone showed up just a few times. The chain uses TRBV28 and TRBJ2-3, with D uncertain. The length of the CDR3 is 12 residues. From germline, CDR1 is MDHEN and CDR2 SYDVKM. V gave up 11 bases and J gave up 1 base, with 10 bases separating them. CDR3 amino acids: CAFVAGTDTQYF. For the CDR3, the DNA is TGTGCCTTCGTGGCGGGCACAGATACGCAGTATTTT.

This rearrangement joins TRBV11-3 to TRBJ2-5; TRBD1 aligns across 8 bases. The V segment lost 7 bases and the J segment 4 bases; nucleotides outside the gene matches: 11. The CDR3 covers 15 residues. From germline, CDR1 is SGHNT and CDR2 YENEEA. CDR3 coding DNA: TGTGCCAGCATCTCGGGACAGGACTTGAGAGAGACCCAGTACTTC. It yields the protein CASISGQDLRETQYF.

This clone was counted between two and nine times. This CDR3 is missing its conserved last phenylalanine or tryptophan, likely due to a read error. V usage is TRBV19 and J usage is TRBJ2-7; 7 nucleotides align to TRBD1. This CDR3 has 15 amino acids. Germline trimming cut 5 bases from V and 1 base from J; bases unmatched to any gene: 8. Germline V gives CDR1 LNHDA, CDR2 SQIVND (reference sequence). The CDR3 region is CASSRQGVGSYEQYL. In DNA, the CDR3 is TGTGCCAGTAGTCGACAGGGTGTAGGGTCCTACGAGCAGTACCTC.

This clone was seen at least ten times. The rearrangement links TRBV6-1 to TRBJ1-4; TRBD1 agrees at 9 bases. CDR1 and CDR2 from the germline V gene are MNHNS and SASEGT. With 6 bases clipped from V and 8 bases from J, the junction kept 19 bases outside the gene matches. The CDR3 length is 18 residues. The CDR3: CASRKRTGEDFQDEKLFF. CDR3 DNA: TGTGCCAGCAGGAAGAGGACAGGGGAGGATTTTCAAGACGAAAAACTGTTTTTT.

In the case of this clone: One junction end does not reproduce the germline sequence, and a read error may be involved. V is TRBV6-1 and J is TRBJ2-7; D is possibly TRBD1 (6 bases). This CDR3 contains 14 residues. Germline V CDR1 and CDR2: MNHNS, SASEGT. The CDR3 region has the DNA TGTGCCAGCAGTCGACAGGCAATCTCCTACGAGCAGTACTTT. This encodes CASSRQAISYEQYF.

The CDR3 nucleotides are TGTGCCAGCAGTTTGATATTAGCCACAGATACGCAGTATTTT. It yields the protein CASSLILATDTQYF. The chain uses TRBV28 and TRBJ2-3, with D uncertain. The CDR3 is 14 amino acids. The germline CDR1 and CDR2 sequences are MDHEN and SYDVKM. V shed 3 bases and J shed 2 bases, with 9 bases lying between them.

This clone was counted many times. This chain links TRBV25-1 with TRBJ1-1; maybe TRBD1 (6 bases). The ends were cut back, 1 base at V and 3 bases at J, with 12 bases in the middle. The CDR3 is made up of 15 amino acids. Germline CDR1 reads MGHDK; CDR2 reads SYGVNS. The CDR3 DNA follows: TGTGCCAGCAGTGAATGGGGGGGGCGCCACACTGAAGCTTTCTTT. This translates into CASSEWGGRHTEAFF.